One T cell receptor beta chain is described in this entry. This sample was taken from a study of blood T cell repertoires in COVID-19. Background on the study: T cells, B-cell-depleted T cells, or PBMCs supplied cDNA or gDNA.

While infection was still active, Seattle patients were enrolled and then followed longitudinally. As handled by the study authors: The assay estimated nucleated cells by amplifying reference gene primers. Profiling relied on immunoSEQ multiplex PCR, and the TCRdb table lists in-frame clones only, not all of them. The D gene and trimming were derived from the DNA, and the V and J assignments and clone size from that table. The sample consists of 250,000 to 350,000 clones, around 84% of them appearing once. The ends were cut back, 6 bases at V and 5 bases at J, with 10 bases in the middle. CDR3 length: 13 residues. Germline loops: CDR1 MNHEY, CDR2 SVGEGT.

The V and J genes are TRBV6-2 or TRBV6-3 and TRBJ1-4; D is ambiguous. The TCR was taken from a human donor with COVID-19, enrolled during active disease. The donor label of this sample is uncertain. Sequencing was done on a sample of peripheral blood. Here the CDR3 DNA reads TGTGCCAGCAGGCCTCCCGGGAATGAAAAACTGTTTTTT. The encoded protein is CASRPPGNEKLFF.